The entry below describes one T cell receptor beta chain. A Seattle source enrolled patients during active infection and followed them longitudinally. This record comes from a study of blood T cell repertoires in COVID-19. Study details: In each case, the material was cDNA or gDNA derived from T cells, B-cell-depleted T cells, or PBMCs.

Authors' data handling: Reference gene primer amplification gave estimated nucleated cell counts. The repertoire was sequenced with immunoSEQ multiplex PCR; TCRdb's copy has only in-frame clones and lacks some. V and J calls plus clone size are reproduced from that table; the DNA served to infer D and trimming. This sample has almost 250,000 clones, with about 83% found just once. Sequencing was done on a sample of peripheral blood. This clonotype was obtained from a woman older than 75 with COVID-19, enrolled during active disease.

CDR3 bases: TGTGCCAGCAGCCCAACGAGCTCTGGAAACACCATATATTTT. This sequence encodes CASSPTSSGNTIYF. This chain links TRBV6-6 with TRBJ1-3, with D unresolved. The CDR3 sequence is 14 residues long. Germline V gene lookup returns CDR1 MNHNY and CDR2 SVGAGI (reference sequence). V was trimmed by 6 bases and J by 0 bases, leaving 9 bases between them.